This TCR beta chain came from a study of identical twins. General study points: Conclusions leaned on cross-sectional statistical analysis and did not track the same donors over time.

This clonotype was seen only a few times. Its antigen is undetermined. One entry per CDR3 protein, called by TCRdb with MiXCR from the 5' RACE reads. The sample lists hundreds of thousands of distinct CDR3 sequences; approximately 8% were seen once. The CDR3 spans 15 residues. Germline assignment: CDR1 SQVTM and CDR2 ANQGSEA. The germline V and J ends were trimmed by 6 bases and 0 bases, with 15 bases remaining between them. The sample also formed part of further work on yellow fever vaccine responses in identical twins.

The sequence was collected from a woman between 18 and 29 years old in good health. Sequencing was carried out using memory (CD45RO+) T cells sorted from blood. V and J are TRBV29-1 and TRBJ1-3; TRBD1 is a possible D gene (6 bases). CDR3 sequence (DNA): TGCAGCGTAATGACAGGACCTTTCTCTGGAAACACCATATATTTT. Amino acids: CSVMTGPFSGNTIYF.